This T cell receptor (beta chain) was recorded in a study of glioma-infiltrating T cells. Findings and caveats of the study: Gliomas, especially low-grade, showed above-expected tissue-blood divergence; non-neoplastic patients showed below.

Amplification of TCR alpha and beta CDR3 regions from RNA used iRepertoire nested multiplex PCR. For one-step reverse transcription and amplification, roughly 95-400 ng of tissue mRNA or PBMC total RNA was used. TCRdb reanalysed the multiplex PCR reads using MiXCR and keeps one entry per CDR3 protein. This table holds around 10,000 distinct CDR3 sequences, under 65% found once. By share, this clonotype counts as medium-sized. Its antigen is not identified. The CDR3 contains 15 residues. Per the germline V gene, CDR1 is DFQATT and CDR2 is SNEGSKA (reference sequence). This sequence joins TRBV20-1 and TRBJ2-3, with 7 positions matching TRBD2. Sequenced material: glioma tissue, nonneoplastic brain tissue, or PBMCs (not recorded which). The source of this sequence is a human donor with low-grade glioma or glioblastoma, undergoing nonglioma brain surgery, or in good health (not recorded which). The CDR3 DNA reads TGCAGCTTCAAACGAGACGGGAGGATAGGAGATACGCAGTATTTT. Translated, it gives CSFKRDGRIGDTQYF.